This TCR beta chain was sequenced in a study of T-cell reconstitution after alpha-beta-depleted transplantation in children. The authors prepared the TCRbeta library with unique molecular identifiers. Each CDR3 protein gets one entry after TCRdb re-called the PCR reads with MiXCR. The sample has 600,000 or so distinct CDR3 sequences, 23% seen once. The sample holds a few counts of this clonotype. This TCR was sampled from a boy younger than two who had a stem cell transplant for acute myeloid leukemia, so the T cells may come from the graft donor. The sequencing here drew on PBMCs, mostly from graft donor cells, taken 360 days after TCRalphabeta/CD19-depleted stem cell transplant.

Written as DNA, the CDR3 is TGCGCCAGCAGCCGAGGGGGGACAGGGCTCCCTGAAGCTTTCTTT. Translated, it gives CASSRGGTGLPEAFF. The chain is built from TRBV5-1 and TRBJ1-1; 9 nucleotides line up with TRBD1. CDR1 and CDR2 from the germline V gene are SGHRS and YFSETQ. V lost 4 bases and J lost 6; bases outside the gene matches: 10. The CDR3 is 15 amino acids.